This TCR beta chain was recovered during a study of read filtering for tumor transcriptome and immune sequencing. As for the study in general: The cohort had about 16 men and roughly 13 women aged about 40 to 90, mean roughly 66 years.

Study conclusions and caveats: The CD138-negative fraction was mixed bone marrow immune cells, not pure T cells.

Regarding this clonotype: Its antigen remains unknown. A clone one base away is much larger, so this may be a read error.

From approximately 430 ng of RNA, a library with molecular barcoded alpha/delta and beta/gamma adaptors was made. TCRdb called the reads again in MiXCR, with one record for every CDR3 protein. The sample lists 35,000 to 50,000 distinct CDR3 sequences; 13% to 15% were seen once. V lost 5 bases and J lost 6; bases outside the gene matches: 6. The CDR3 covers 14 residues. CDR1 MNHNY and CDR2 SVGAGI come from the germline V gene (reference sequence). This chain joins TRBV6-6 and TRBJ1-3; 8 bases align to TRBD1. Sequenced sample: a population of CD138-negative cells sorted from bone marrow. The receptor's source is a donor older than 35 with multiple myeloma. In DNA form, the CDR3 reads TGTGCCAGCAGTGACTGCAGGGGGCAAAACACCATATATTTT. Protein: CASSDCRGQNTIYF.